This TCR beta chain was found in a study of blood T cell repertoires in COVID-19 (TCRdb year 2020). Notes on the research overall: Collaborator samples came from the United States, Italy and Spain and covered acute and convalescent phases of COVID-19. Samples were obtained from the ongoing ImmuneRACE study (first 160 participants) and from 1,254 subjects provided by 6 global collaborators. Subjects who had been exposed to COVID-19, were actively infected with it, or had recovered from it provided the deeply sampled blood TCRbeta repertoires that made up the dataset. A de-identified subject ID, COVID-19 status, age in years and sex were almost always included in the sample metadata. Where HLA class I and class II types were available, the types were taken from metadata supplied by the sample provider, not from assay-based typing. The material from the prospective study consisted of cDNA or gDNA derived from T cells, B-cell-depleted T cells, or PBMCs. The repertoires were released in a freely available public database intended as a resource for research on the immune response to SARS-CoV-2.

According to the germline V gene, CDR1 reads MNHNS and CDR2 reads SASEGT. Reading from cysteine to phenylalanine, the CDR3 counts 18 amino acids. The kept DNA is CDR3 alone, 54 bases in frame from the first base. V is shortened by 4 bases, J by 0 bases, and the region joining them spans 20 bases. Results and caveats for the whole study, not just this receptor: How much clinical and demographic metadata was included differed by source and by participant, and the metadata was provided uncurated.

Collaborating institutions collected whole blood in K2EDTA tubes following their own protocols. For TCRbeta analysis, collaborators shipped samples in one of three forms: frozen whole blood, isolated PBMCs, or DNA extracted from either of those sample types. TCRbeta CDR3 regions were amplified from genomic DNA by means of the immunoSEQ Assay, a bias-controlled multiplex PCR. The source study handled its data this way. The number of nucleated cells in each sample was estimated by amplification of reference gene primers within the assay. Sequence reads were collapsed and filtered to measure the absolute abundance of every unique TCRbeta CDR3 rearrangement. Productive Simpson clonality was computed per sample as the square root of Simpson's diversity index over productive rearrangements. TCRdb limited this immuneACCESS table to in-frame rearrangements with V and J called. A share of clones is missing; checked studies link under half to unresolved V genes, and the rest is unexplained. The DNA was the basis for D and trimming; V, J and clone size are from that table. Here the sample has 120,000 to 150,000 clones; 65% to 85% occur a single time. The ten largest clones add up to about 8.6% of the sample.

In this sample, this clone turned up a few times. It has no known antigen specificity. Per-base qualities were not stored, and no clone one base away is much larger. The source material was peripheral blood. The sequence links TRBV6-1 to TRBJ2-3; TRBD2 is perhaps the D gene, given 6 matching bases. This TCR came from a man aged 45-65 years with active or convalescent COVID-19. The sequenced DNA: TGTGCCAGCAGTGTGAGGGGTGGGCTAGCGTCTAGCACAGATACGCAGTATTTT. Translation gives CASSVRGGLASSTDTQYF.